This T cell receptor (beta chain) was identified during a study of spatial heterogeneity in lung cancer. Overall study: Matched bulk RNA-seq provided a T cell module score, and TCR transcript counts in tumor regions correlated strongly with it. Study conclusions and caveats: Tumor mutation counts were tracked by expanded intratumoral alpha and beta TCR counts.

V dropped 1 base and J dropped 8 bases, with 14 bases sitting between them. Germline lookup yields CDR1 SGHAT and CDR2 FQNNGV. CDR3 size: 14 residues. TCRdb reanalysed the 5' RACE reads using MiXCR and keeps one entry per CDR3 protein. The sample carries about 14,000 distinct CDR3 sequences, around 5.9% recorded once. The time point here: sample taken at primary tumor resection. This clonotype was recorded at least ten times. The antigen remains undetermined. A library made for alpha chains picked up this beta chain off target, so its size means little. This receptor was identified in a female donor with early-stage non-small cell lung cancer. The chain is built from TRBV11-2 and TRBJ1-2; possibly TRBD1 for D (6 bases). The specimen was lung tumor tissue, collected at surgery. The CDR3: CASSLVWGARGYTF. DNA of the CDR3: TGTGCCAGCAGCTTAGTGTGGGGGGCGCGAGGCTACACCTTC.